The 5 T cell receptor beta chains listed next were all sequenced from one sample in a study of T-cell reconstitution after alpha-beta-depleted transplantation in children. Unique molecular identifiers featured in how the TCRbeta library was prepared. TCRdb re-derived calls from the PCR reads in MiXCR, one entry per CDR3 protein. This sample has tens of thousands of distinct CDR3 sequences, with about 6.7% found just once. This specimen consisted of PBMCs from the stem cell graft donor, obtained from the stem cell graft. Every receptor here comes from a human donor who donated a stem cell graft to a child with acute lymphoblastic leukemia.

There are many counts of this clonotype. The chain links TRBV4-3 to TRBJ1-5; 7 positions agree with TRBD1. This CDR3 is built from 15 residues. The germline V gene encodes CDR1 LGHNA and CDR2 YSLEER. V lost 4 bases to trimming and J lost 13 bases; unmatched junction nucleotides: 16. The CDR3 DNA follows: TGCGCCAGCAGCCGTCCCGAAGGCGGCGGGACAGCACAGCATTTT. It codes for CASSRPEGGGTAQHF.

There are a few counts of this clonotype. CDR3 sequence reads: CASSGTGGMGTEAFF. The CDR3 coding sequence is TGTGCCAGCTCAGGAACAGGGGGTATGGGAACTGAAGCTTTCTTT. This chain uses TRBV18 with TRBJ1-1; 8 bases line up with TRBD1. The CDR3 consists of 15 residues. The germline CDR1 and CDR2 sequences are KGHSH and LQKENI. The junction had 10 bases not matched to a gene; V was cut back by 5 bases and J by 5 bases.

At least ten counts were recorded for this clonotype. J is TRBJ1-1 and V is TRBV29-1, with D possibly being TRBD1 (5 bases). The CDR3 contains 13 residues. CDR1 and CDR2 (germline): SQVTM, ANQGSEA. V lost 7 bases and J 1 base, leaving 13 bases between the germline ends. The CDR3 DNA follows: TGCAGCGCAGACCGACAGCAGAACACTGAAGCTTTCTTT. It yields the protein CSADRQQNTEAFF. The variable domain in full, completed from reference TRBV29-1 and TRBJ1-1, reads SAVISQKPSRDICQRGTSLTIQCQVDSQVTMMFWYRQQPGQSLTLIATANQGSEATYESGFVIDKFPISRPNLTFSTLTVSNMSPEDSSIYLCSADRQQNTEAFFGQGTRLTVV.

This clonotype was recorded many times. For the CDR3, the DNA is TGCAGTGCTGGGGGGGCTAGCGGCCAAGAGACCCAGTACTTC. Residues: CSAGGASGQETQYF. The chain recombines TRBV20-1 with TRBJ2-5, with D possibly being TRBD2 (7 bases). V dropped 5 bases and J dropped 1 base, with 14 bases sitting between them. There are 14 residues in the CDR3. Germline assignment: CDR1 DFQATT and CDR2 SNEGSKA (reference sequence).

In this sample, this clonotype turned up a few times. This chain uses TRBV5-1 with TRBJ2-3; 7 bases agree with TRBD2. There are 15 residues in the CDR3. CDR1 and CDR2 from the germline V gene are SGHRS and YFSETQ. Unmatched junction bases numbered 1, after V lost 0 bases and J lost 0 bases. The CDR3 DNA reads TGCGCCAGCAGCTTGGGGCGGGGGAGCACAGATACGCAGTATTTT. This codes for CASSLGRGSTDTQYF.